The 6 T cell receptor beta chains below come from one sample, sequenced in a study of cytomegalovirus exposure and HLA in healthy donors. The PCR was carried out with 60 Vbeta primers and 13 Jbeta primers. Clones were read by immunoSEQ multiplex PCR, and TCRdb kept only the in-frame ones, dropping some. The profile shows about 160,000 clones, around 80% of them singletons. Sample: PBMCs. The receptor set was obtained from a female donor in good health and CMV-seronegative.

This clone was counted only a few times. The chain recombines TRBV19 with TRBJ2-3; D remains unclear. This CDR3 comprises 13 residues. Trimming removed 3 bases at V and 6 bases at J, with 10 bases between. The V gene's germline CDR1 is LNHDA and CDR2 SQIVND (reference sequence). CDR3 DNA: TGTGCCAGTAGTATGATGCGGCGGGATACGCAGTATTTT. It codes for CASSMMRRDTQYF.

The CDR3 DNA sequence: TGTGCCAGCAGCTCCACTTTCTCCCCGGACAGGGCGGCTGAAGCTTTCTTT. As protein: CASSSTFSPDRAAEAFF. This chain links TRBV13 with TRBJ1-1; 8 bases are a match to TRBD1. V lost 4 bases to trimming and J lost 6 bases; unmatched junction nucleotides: 16. Germline V gene data show CDR1 as PRHDT and CDR2 as FYEKMQ (reference sequence). The CDR3 length is 17 residues.

As DNA, the CDR3 is TGTGCCAGCAGCCCCACCCTGACAGGGGGGAACACTGAAGCTTTCTTT. This gives the protein CASSPTLTGGNTEAFF. The chain recombines TRBV14 with TRBJ1-1, with 9 bases aligning to TRBD1. From germline, CDR1 is SGHDN and CDR2 FVKESK. There are 16 residues in the CDR3. V trimming: 4 bases; J trimming: 1 base; junction bases outside the gene matches: 7.

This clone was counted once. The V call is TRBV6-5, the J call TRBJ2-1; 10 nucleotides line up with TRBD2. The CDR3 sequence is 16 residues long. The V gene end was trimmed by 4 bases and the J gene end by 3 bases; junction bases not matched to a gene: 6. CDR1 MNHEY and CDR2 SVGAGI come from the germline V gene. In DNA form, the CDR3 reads TGTGCCAGCAGTTCCACCGGGACTAGCGTCTACAATGAGCAGTTCTTC. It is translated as CASSSTGTSVYNEQFF.

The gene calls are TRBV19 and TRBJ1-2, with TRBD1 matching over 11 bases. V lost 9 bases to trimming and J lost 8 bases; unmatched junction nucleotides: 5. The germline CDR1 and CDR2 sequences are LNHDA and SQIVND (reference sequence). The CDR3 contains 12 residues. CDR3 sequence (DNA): TGTGCCAGCCGGACAGGGGGCAGAGGCTACACCTTC. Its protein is CASRTGGRGYTF. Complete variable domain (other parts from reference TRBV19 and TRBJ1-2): DGGITQSPKYLFRKEGQNVTLSCEQNLNHDAMYWYRQDPGQGLRLIYYSQIVNDFQKGDIAEGYSVSREKKESFPLTVTSAQKNPTAFYLCASRTGGRGYTFGSGTRLTVV.

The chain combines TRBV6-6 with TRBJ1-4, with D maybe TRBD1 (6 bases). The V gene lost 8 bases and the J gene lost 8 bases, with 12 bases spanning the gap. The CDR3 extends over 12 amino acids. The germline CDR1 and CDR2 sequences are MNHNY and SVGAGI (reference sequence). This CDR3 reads CASSQTGEKLFF. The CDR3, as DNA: TGTGCCAGCTCCCAGACAGGCGAAAAACTGTTTTTT.